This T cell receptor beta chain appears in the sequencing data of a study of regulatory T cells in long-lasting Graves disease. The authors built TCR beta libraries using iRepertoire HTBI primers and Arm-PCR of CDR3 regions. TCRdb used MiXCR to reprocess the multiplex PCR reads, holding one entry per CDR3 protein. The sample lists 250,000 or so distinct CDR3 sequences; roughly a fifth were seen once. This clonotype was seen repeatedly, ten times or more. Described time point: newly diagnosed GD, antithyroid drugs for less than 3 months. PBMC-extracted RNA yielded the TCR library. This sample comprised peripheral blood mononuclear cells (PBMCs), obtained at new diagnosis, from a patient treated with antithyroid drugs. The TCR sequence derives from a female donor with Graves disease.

Here the CDR3 reads CASSPRGGGNTEAFF. CDR3 DNA: TGTGCCAGCAGTCCCCGGGGAGGGGGGAACACTGAAGCTTTCTTT. The chain employs TRBV12-3 or TRBV12-4 and TRBJ1-1; TRBD1 might be the D (6 bases). This CDR3 spans 15 amino acids. V was clipped by 5 bases and J by 1 base, with 14 bases between them.